Listed here is a single T cell receptor beta chain. This sample is drawn from a study of blood T cell repertoires in COVID-19. Study-wide background: COVID-19 samples collected from the United States, Italy and Spain covered acute and convalescent phases. Sources were T cells, B-cell-depleted T cells, or PBMCs; the material itself was cDNA or gDNA.

Germline loops: CDR1 SGDLS, CDR2 YYNGEE. The CDR3 has 15 amino acids. The ends lost 3 bases at V and 6 bases at J; junction bases unmatched: 11. Study processing details: Reference gene primer amplification in the assay estimated nucleated cell counts. Here immunoSEQ multiplex PCR was the method, and the copy in TCRdb shows in-frame clones only, minus some. The D gene and trimming were derived from the DNA, and the V and J assignments and clone size from that table. Of 200,000 to 300,000 clones listed, about 93% were seen once; the top ten hold about 0.8%. The sequence was collected from a man aged 25-40 years with COVID-19, enrolled during active disease. The sequenced sample consisted of peripheral blood. The rearrangement links TRBV9 to TRBJ1-1; 7 nucleotides match TRBD1. In DNA form, the CDR3 reads TGTGCCAGCAGCGATACCGGGACAGTAGCGGCTGAAGCTTTCTTT. It is translated as CASSDTGTVAAEAFF. The variable domain in full, completed from reference TRBV9 and TRBJ1-1, reads DSGVTQTPKHLITATGQRVTLRCSPRSGDLSVYWYQQSLDQGLQFLIQYYNGEERAKGNILERFSAQQFPDLHSELNLSSLELGDSALYFCASSDTGTVAAEAFFGQGTRLTVV.